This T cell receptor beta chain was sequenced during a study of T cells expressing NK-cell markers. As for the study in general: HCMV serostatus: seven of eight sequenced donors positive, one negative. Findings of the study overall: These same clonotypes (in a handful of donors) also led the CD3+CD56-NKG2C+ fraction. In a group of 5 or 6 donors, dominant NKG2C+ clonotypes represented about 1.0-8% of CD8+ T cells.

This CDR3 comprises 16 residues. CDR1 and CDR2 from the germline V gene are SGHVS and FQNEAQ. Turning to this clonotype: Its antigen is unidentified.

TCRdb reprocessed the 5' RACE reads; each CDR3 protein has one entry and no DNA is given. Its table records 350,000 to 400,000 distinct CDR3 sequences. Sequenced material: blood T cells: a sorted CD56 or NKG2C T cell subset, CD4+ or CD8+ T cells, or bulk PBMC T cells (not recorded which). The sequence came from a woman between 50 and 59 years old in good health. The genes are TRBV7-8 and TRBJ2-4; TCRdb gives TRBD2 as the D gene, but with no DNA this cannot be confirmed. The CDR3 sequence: CASSLGLAGGGNIQYF.